Each of the 27 T cell receptor beta chains below was sequenced from the same sample in a study of CD8 T cells in ankylosing spondylitis. From the 5' RACE reads, TCRdb called clonotypes with MiXCR, one entry per CDR3 protein. The top ten clones hold more than 7% of a sample with approximately 140,000 distinct CDR3 sequences, 7% to 10% of them seen once. Sequenced input: synovial fluid, either unsorted or a sorted T cell fraction (not recorded which). All receptors derive from a male donor with ankylosing spondylitis.

This clonotype was counted at least ten times. This rearrangement joins TRBV20-1 to TRBJ2-7; TRBD1 matches at 7 bases. CDR1 DFQATT and CDR2 SNEGSKA come from the germline V gene (reference sequence). V dropped 2 bases and J dropped 3; count of bases not matched to a gene: 7. The CDR3 is 14 residues long. The CDR3 protein is CSARKTGSIYEQYF. The DNA of the CDR3 is TGCAGTGCTAGAAAGACAGGGAGTATCTACGAGCAGTACTTC.

In its sample, this clonotype was seen many times. This rearrangement joins TRBV20-1 to TRBJ2-7; a weak D match, TRBD2 (7 bases). Germline values: CDR1 DFQATT, CDR2 SNEGSKA (reference sequence). The V gene lost 6 bases and the J gene lost 7 bases, with 19 bases spanning the gap. This CDR3 comprises 13 residues. CDR3 in amino acids: CSAGGAGVKEQYF. The CDR3 nucleotides are TGCAGTGCAGGGGGGGCGGGAGTAAAGGAGCAGTACTTC.

This clonotype was detected many times. The chain employs TRBV6-4 and TRBJ2-1; perhaps TRBD2 as D (6 bases). The CDR3 extends over 15 amino acids. Trimming left V 0 bases short and J 0 bases short, with 6 bases between. Germline loops: CDR1 MRHNA, CDR2 SNTAGT. Here the CDR3 DNA reads TGTGCCAGCAGTGACTCTAGCGGCTCCTACAATGAGCAGTTCTTC. Translated: CASSDSSGSYNEQFF.

CDR3 region: CASSLMAQWYSRYPNEQFF. CDR3 nucleotide sequence: TGTGCCAGCAGTTTAATGGCACAGTGGTACAGCCGGTACCCCAATGAGCAGTTCTTC. The rearrangement joins TRBV28 to TRBJ2-1, with D hard to call. This CDR3 is 19 amino acids long. Trimming cost V 2 bases and J 6 bases, with 26 bases left between them. Germline-derived CDR1 and CDR2 are MDHEN and SYDVKM.

The gene calls are TRBV10-2 and TRBJ1-2; no definite D call. Germline CDR1 reads WSHSY; CDR2 reads SAAADI. The length of the CDR3 is 13 residues. V dropped 6 bases and J dropped 4 bases, with 12 bases sitting between them. CDR3 protein: CASREQPLYGYTF. The CDR3 coding sequence is TGCGCCAGCAGGGAACAGCCACTCTATGGCTACACCTTC.

This clonotype was seen many times. The V call is TRBV12-3 or TRBV12-4, the J call TRBJ1-2; TRBD1 matches 7 bases. This CDR3 has 14 residues. V shed 2 bases, J shed 4 bases, and the junction held 4 bases outside the gene matches. The CDR3 loop reads CASSLTSGGYGYTF. The CDR3, as DNA: TGTGCCAGCAGTTTAACGTCAGGGGGCTATGGCTACACCTTC.

This clonotype was observed many times. J is TRBJ2-5 and V is TRBV28; no firm D call. In germline, CDR1 is MDHEN, CDR2 SYDVKM. CDR3 length: 14 amino acids. The V gene lost 3 bases and the J gene lost 5 bases, with 13 bases spanning the gap. Here the CDR3 reads CASSLSGVEETQYF. The CDR3 DNA is TGTGCCAGCAGTTTGTCAGGAGTAGAGGAGACCCAGTACTTC. Using reference TRBV28 and TRBJ2-5 for the parts outside the CDR3, the full variable domain is DVKVTQSSRYLVKRTGEKVFLECVQDMDHENMFWYRQDPGLGLRLIYFSYDVKMKEKGDIPEGYSVSREKKERFSLILESASTNQTSMYLCASSLSGVEETQYFGPGTRLLVL.

In its sample, this clonotype was seen a few times. The genes are TRBV11-2 and TRBJ1-4; D might be TRBD1 (5 bases). The V end was cut by 2 bases, the J end by 10 bases, with 11 bases between. The germline V gene encodes CDR1 SGHAT and CDR2 FQNNGV. The CDR3 is 13 amino acids. The CDR3 sequence: CASSLRDAPKLFF. For the CDR3, the DNA is TGTGCCAGCAGCTTACGGGACGCCCCAAAACTGTTTTTT.

This clonotype was counted at least ten times. V gene TRBV10-3 combines with J gene TRBJ2-5; 7 positions agree with TRBD1. CDR1 and CDR2 (germline): ENHRY, SYGVKD. V lost 0 bases to trimming and J lost 5 bases; unmatched junction nucleotides: 9. The CDR3 consists of 16 residues. CDR3 sequence reads: CAISESNAGGFETQYF. DNA for the CDR3: TGTGCCATCAGTGAGTCGAATGCAGGGGGTTTCGAGACCCAGTACTTC.

This clonotype showed up many times. The rearrangement links TRBV5-1 to TRBJ1-1; tentatively, D is TRBD1 (5 bases). V was pared by 0 bases and J by 11 bases, with 17 bases between. The CDR3 covers 14 residues. Germline loops: CDR1 SGHRS, CDR2 YFSETQ. CDR3 amino acids: CASSLARGTVNAFF. The CDR3, as DNA: TGCGCCAGCAGCTTGGCCCGAGGGACGGTGAACGCTTTCTTT.

This CDR3 is CASTLPVGGTDTQYF. For the CDR3, the DNA is TGTGCCAGCACTTTACCTGTGGGTGGCACAGATACGCAGTATTTT. The chain couples TRBV2 to TRBJ2-3, with D hard to call. Germline V CDR1 and CDR2: SNHLY, FYNNEI. V was cut by 7 bases and J by 1 base, with 15 bases left in between. The CDR3 length is 15 residues. The full variable domain, with the rest looked up from reference TRBV2 and TRBJ2-3, is EPEVTQTPSHQVTQMGQEVILRCVPISNHLYFYWYRQILGQKVEFLVSFYNNEISEKSEIFDDQFSVERPDGSNFTLKIRSTKLEDSAMYFCASTLPVGGTDTQYFGPGTRLTVL.

This clonotype came up many times. The J gene is TRBJ1-2, the V gene TRBV7-2; 12 bases fit TRBD1. The junction had 15 bases not matched to a gene; V was cut back by 5 bases and J by 8 bases. Germline-derived CDR1 and CDR2 are SGHTA and FQGNSA. The CDR3 runs 17 residues. The CDR3 nucleotides read TGTGCCAGCAGCCCTGGGACAGGGGGCGCGAATTCTGGAGGCTACACCTTC. Translated, it gives CASSPGTGGANSGGYTF.

This clonotype has a count of ten or more. The CDR3 is CASSLSGAGLPQHF. CDR3 in DNA: TGTGCCAGCAGTTTATCTGGGGCGGGTCTGCCCCAGCATTTT. The V call is TRBV28, the J call TRBJ1-5, with D perhaps matching TRBD1 (5 bases). This CDR3 is built from 14 residues. Trimming took 1 base from V and 9 from J, leaving 13 bases between them. CDR1 is MDHEN, CDR2 SYDVKM, per germline.

This clonotype was detected ten times or more. The chain employs TRBV10-3 and TRBJ1-3; no clear D gene. V dropped 11 bases and J dropped 0 bases, with 14 bases sitting between them. The germline CDR1 and CDR2 sequences are ENHRY and SYGVKD. This CDR3 is built from 14 residues. CDR3 coding DNA: TGTGCCTCGCACCGCGAGAGCTCTGGAAACACCATATATTTT. This sequence encodes CASHRESSGNTIYF.

This clonotype has a count of ten or more. The chain joins TRBV29-1 to TRBJ1-1, with D hard to call. V was trimmed by 7 bases and J by 4 bases, leaving 16 bases between them. The CDR3 has 13 residues. CDR1 and CDR2 (germline): SQVTM, ANQGSEA. The CDR3 coding sequence is TGCAGCGCTTGGCCGGCGGAGGGCACTGAAGCTTTCTTT. The encoded protein is CSAWPAEGTEAFF.

This clonotype was counted at least ten times. V and J are TRBV6-6 and TRBJ2-5; 7 bases line up with TRBD1. Germline CDR1 is MNHNY and CDR2 is SVGAGI (reference sequence). The CDR3 runs to 14 residues. V lost 2 bases, J lost 4 bases, and 4 bases stayed unmatched. This CDR3 is CASSYRQGSETQYF. The CDR3 DNA is TGTGCCAGCAGTTACCGACAGGGATCAGAGACCCAGTACTTC.

The chain carries TRBV20-1 and TRBJ1-2, with 7 bases identical to TRBD1. Per the germline V gene, CDR1 is DFQATT and CDR2 is SNEGSKA (reference sequence). Trimming took 3 bases from V and 4 from J; bases not matched to a gene: 5. CDR3 length: 13 amino acids. CDR3 nucleotide sequence: TGCAGTGCTAGCGGCAGGGGGGTCTATGGCTACACCTTC. Its translation is CSASGRGVYGYTF.

To note about this clonotype: One junction end disagrees with the germline gene, perhaps due to a read error. The V and J genes are TRBV7-2 and TRBJ2-7; TRBD2 matches 9 bases. This CDR3 has 17 amino acids. Germline loops: CDR1 SGHTA, CDR2 FQGNSA. As DNA, the CDR3 is TGTGCCCGCAGCTTAACCCGACTAGCGGAAGAGGTCTACGAGCAGTACTTC. Encoded protein: CARSLTRLAEEVYEQYF.

This clonotype turned up a few times. The gene calls are TRBV2 and TRBJ2-3, with 10 bases identical to TRBD1. Germline V gene sequence: CDR1 SNHLY, CDR2 FYNNEI. This CDR3 comprises 13 residues. V lost 7 bases to trimming and J lost 5 bases; unmatched junction nucleotides: 3. DNA of the CDR3: TGTGCCAGCATTAGGACAGGGGGAGATACGCAGTATTTT. Translating gives CASIRTGGDTQYF.

The chain carries TRBV4-3 and TRBJ2-2; TRBD2 might be the D (5 bases). The CDR3 is 15 residues long. V was pared by 4 bases and J by 8 bases, with 17 bases between. The germline V gene encodes CDR1 LGHNA and CDR2 YSLEER. As DNA, the CDR3 is TGCGCCAGCAGCCTAGGACTGCTCAAACAGGGGGAGCTGTTTTTT. This encodes CASSLGLLKQGELFF.

This clonotype was counted at least ten times. V gene TRBV7-9 combines with J gene TRBJ1-2; 7 bases are a match to TRBD1. Germline V CDR1 and CDR2: SEHNR, FQNEAQ (reference sequence). Germline trimming cut 0 bases from V and 6 bases from J; bases unmatched to any gene: 7. This CDR3 region has 15 residues. The CDR3 reads CASSLAGDSYNGYTF. For the CDR3, the DNA is TGTGCCAGCAGCTTAGCGGGGGACAGCTATAATGGCTACACCTTC.

This clonotype was counted a few times. The chain combines TRBV10-3 with TRBJ1-5; D ambiguous. V dropped 2 bases and J dropped 5 bases, with 7 bases sitting between them. Germline lookup yields CDR1 ENHRY and CDR2 SYGVKD. There are 13 residues in the CDR3. CDR3 nucleotide sequence: TGTGCCATCAGTGAGGGTACAGATCAGCCCCAGCATTTT. It codes for CAISEGTDQPQHF.

This clonotype has at least ten counts. The rearrangement uses TRBV7-6 and TRBJ1-4, with TRBD1 matching over 8 bases. This CDR3 has 15 residues. After removal of 5 bases from V and 5 bases from J, the junction contained 7 bases not matched to a gene. CDR1 and CDR2 from the germline V gene are SGHVS and FNYEAQ. The CDR3 nucleotides are TGTGCCAGCAGCCGAATGGGACAGGACAATGAAAAACTGTTTTTT. Protein sequence: CASSRMGQDNEKLFF.

This clonotype has at least ten counts. The chain uses TRBV20-1 and TRBJ1-2; unclear D gene. CDR3 length: 10 amino acids. V lost 8 bases and J lost 8, with 12 bases in between. CDR1 and CDR2 from the germline V gene are DFQATT and SNEGSKA (reference sequence). The CDR3 sequence is CSTGSGGYTF. The CDR3 DNA sequence: TGCAGTACCGGGAGTGGAGGCTACACCTTC.

This clonotype has a count of ten or more. J is TRBJ2-3 and V is TRBV7-2; unclear D gene. Trimming cost V 5 bases and J 0 bases, with 6 bases left between them. Germline V gene lookup returns CDR1 SGHTA and CDR2 FQGNSA. The CDR3 extends over 13 amino acids. CDR3 amino acids: CASSLASTDTQYF. The CDR3 bases are TGTGCCAGCAGCCTCGCTAGCACAGATACGCAGTATTTT.

This clonotype was detected many times. The chain has TRBV11-2 and TRBJ1-6, with 7 nucleotides matching TRBD1. V gave up 3 bases and J gave up 7 bases; unmatched junction bases: 6. Germline values: CDR1 SGHAT, CDR2 FQNNGV. CDR3 length: 15 amino acids. This CDR3 is CASSFTWDSNSPLHF. Written as DNA, the CDR3 is TGTGCCAGCAGCTTTACTTGGGACAGCAATTCACCCCTCCACTTT.

This clonotype occurred many times. This sequence joins TRBV7-2 and TRBJ1-1; D remains ambiguous. The germline V and J ends were trimmed by 2 bases and 2 bases, with 9 bases remaining between them. CDR1 SGHTA and CDR2 FQGNSA come from the germline V gene. This CDR3 is 14 amino acids long. This CDR3 reads CASSLKGGNTEAFF. The CDR3, as DNA: TGTGCCAGCAGCTTAAAGGGCGGAAACACTGAAGCTTTCTTT.